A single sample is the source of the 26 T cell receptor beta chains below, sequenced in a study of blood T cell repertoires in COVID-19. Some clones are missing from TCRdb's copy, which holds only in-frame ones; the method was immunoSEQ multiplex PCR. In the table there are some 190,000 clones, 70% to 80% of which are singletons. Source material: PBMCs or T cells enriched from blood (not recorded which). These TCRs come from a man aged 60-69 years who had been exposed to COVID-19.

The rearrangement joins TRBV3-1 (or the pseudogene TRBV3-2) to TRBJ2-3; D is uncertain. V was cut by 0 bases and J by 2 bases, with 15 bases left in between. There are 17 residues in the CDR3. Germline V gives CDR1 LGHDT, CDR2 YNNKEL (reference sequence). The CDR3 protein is CASSQDLVAPSTDTQYF. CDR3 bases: TGTGCCAGCAGCCAAGATTTGGTAGCCCCGTCCACAGATACGCAGTATTTT.

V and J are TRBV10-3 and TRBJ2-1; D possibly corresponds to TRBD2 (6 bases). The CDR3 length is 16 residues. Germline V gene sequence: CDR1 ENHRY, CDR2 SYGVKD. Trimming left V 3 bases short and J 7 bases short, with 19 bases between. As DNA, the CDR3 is TGTGCCATCAGTGACTACGGGACCTTTGGGGGGAATGAGCAGTTCTTC. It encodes CAISDYGTFGGNEQFF.

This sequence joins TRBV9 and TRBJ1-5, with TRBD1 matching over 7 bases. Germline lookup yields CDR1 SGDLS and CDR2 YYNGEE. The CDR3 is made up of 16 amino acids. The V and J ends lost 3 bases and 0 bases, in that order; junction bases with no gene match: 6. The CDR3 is CASSAGDSFSNQPQHF. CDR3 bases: TGTGCCAGCAGCGCGGGGGACAGCTTTAGCAATCAGCCCCAGCATTTT.

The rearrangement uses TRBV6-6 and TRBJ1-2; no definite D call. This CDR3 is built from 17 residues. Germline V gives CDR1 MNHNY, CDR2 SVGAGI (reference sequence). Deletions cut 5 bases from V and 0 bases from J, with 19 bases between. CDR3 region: CASSLLPGGSTNYGYTF. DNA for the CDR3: TGTGCCAGCAGTCTGCTGCCTGGTGGCTCAACTAACTATGGCTACACCTTC.

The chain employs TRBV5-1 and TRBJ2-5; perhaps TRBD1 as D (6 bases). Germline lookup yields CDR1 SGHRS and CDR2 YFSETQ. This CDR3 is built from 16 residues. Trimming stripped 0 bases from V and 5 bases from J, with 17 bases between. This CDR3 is CASSLGSGDLGETQYF. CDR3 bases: TGCGCCAGCAGCTTGGGGTCAGGGGACCTTGGGGAGACCCAGTACTTC.

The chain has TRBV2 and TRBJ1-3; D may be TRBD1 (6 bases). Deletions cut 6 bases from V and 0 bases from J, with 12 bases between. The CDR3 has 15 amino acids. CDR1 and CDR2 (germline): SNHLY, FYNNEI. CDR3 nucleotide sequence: TGTGCCAGCAGAAGAGGGACATCCTCTGGAAACACCATATATTTT. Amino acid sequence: CASRRGTSSGNTIYF.

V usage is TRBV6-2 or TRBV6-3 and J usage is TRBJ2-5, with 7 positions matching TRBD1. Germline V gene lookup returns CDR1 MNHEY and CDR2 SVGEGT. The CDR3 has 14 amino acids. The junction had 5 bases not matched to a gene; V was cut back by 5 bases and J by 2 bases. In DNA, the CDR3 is TGTGCCAGCAGTCCAACGGGACAGCAAGAGACCCAGTACTTC. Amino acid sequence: CASSPTGQQETQYF.

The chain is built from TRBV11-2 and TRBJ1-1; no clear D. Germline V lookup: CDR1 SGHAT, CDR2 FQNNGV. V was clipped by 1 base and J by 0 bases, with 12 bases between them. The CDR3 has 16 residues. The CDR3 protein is CASSLGRAAVNTEAFF. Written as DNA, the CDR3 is TGTGCCAGCAGCTTAGGGCGGGCCGCGGTGAACACTGAAGCTTTCTTT.

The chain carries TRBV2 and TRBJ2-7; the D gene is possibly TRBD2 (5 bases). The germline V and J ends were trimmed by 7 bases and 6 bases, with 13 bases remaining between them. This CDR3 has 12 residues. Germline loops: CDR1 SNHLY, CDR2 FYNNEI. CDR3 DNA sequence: TGTGCCAGCACACGAGAGGGTCCCGAGCAGTACTTC. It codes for CASTREGPEQYF.

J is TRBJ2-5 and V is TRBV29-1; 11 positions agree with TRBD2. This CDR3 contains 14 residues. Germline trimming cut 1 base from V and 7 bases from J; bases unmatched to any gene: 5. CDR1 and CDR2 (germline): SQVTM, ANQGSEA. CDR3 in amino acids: CSVEVAGGPRTQYF. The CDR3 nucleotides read TGCAGCGTTGAAGTAGCGGGAGGGCCGAGGACCCAGTACTTC.

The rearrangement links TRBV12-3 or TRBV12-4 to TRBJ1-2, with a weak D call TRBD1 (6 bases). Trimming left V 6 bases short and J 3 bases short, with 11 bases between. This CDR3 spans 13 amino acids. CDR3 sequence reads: CASSLRTDYGYTF. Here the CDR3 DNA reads TGTGCCAGCAGCCTTAGGACAGACTATGGCTACACCTTC.

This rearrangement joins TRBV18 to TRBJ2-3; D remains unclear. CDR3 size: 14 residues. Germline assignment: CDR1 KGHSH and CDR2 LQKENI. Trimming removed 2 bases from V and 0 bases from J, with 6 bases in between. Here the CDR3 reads CASSPESSTDTQYF. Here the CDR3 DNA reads TGTGCCAGCTCACCAGAGTCTAGCACAGATACGCAGTATTTT. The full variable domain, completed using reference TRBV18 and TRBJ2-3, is NAGVMQNPRHLVRRRGQEARLRCSPMKGHSHVYWYRQLPEEGLKFMVYLQKENIIDESGMPKERFSAEFPKEGPSILRIQQVVRGDSAAYFCASSPESSTDTQYFGPGTRLTVL.

This CDR3 reads CASSLWGGSSYEQYF. CDR3 nucleotides: TGTGCCAGCAGTTTATGGGGGGGGAGCTCCTACGAGCAGTACTTC. The gene calls are TRBV27 and TRBJ2-7; the match to TRBD2 covers 7 bases. This CDR3 has 15 amino acids. J gave up 0 bases and V 1 base, and 3 bases lay outside the gene matches. Looked up from germline, CDR1 is MNHEY and CDR2 is SMNVEV (reference sequence).

The CDR3 sequence is CARSFVQVSYNSPLHF. The DNA of the CDR3 is TGTGCCAGAAGCTTTGTACAGGTCTCCTATAATTCACCCCTCCACTTT. The rearrangement uses TRBV5-3 and TRBJ1-6; possibly TRBD1 for D (5 bases). TRBV5-3 is assigned to the ORF class and has an uncertain function. This CDR3 comprises 16 residues. V was trimmed by 2 bases and J by 0 bases, leaving 9 bases between them.

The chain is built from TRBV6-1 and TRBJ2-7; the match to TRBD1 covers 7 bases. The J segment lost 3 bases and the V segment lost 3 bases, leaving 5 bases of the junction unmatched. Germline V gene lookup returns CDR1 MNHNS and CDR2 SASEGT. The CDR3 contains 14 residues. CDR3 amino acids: CASSDRQGIYEQYF. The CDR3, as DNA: TGTGCCAGCAGTGATCGACAGGGAATCTACGAGCAGTACTTC.

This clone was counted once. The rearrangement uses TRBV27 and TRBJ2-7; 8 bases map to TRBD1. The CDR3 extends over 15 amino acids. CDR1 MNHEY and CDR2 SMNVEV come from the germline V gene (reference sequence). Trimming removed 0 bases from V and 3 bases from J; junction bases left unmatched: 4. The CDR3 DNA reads TGTGCCAGCAGTTTATCCCGGACAGGGCACTACGAGCAGTACTTC. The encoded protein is CASSLSRTGHYEQYF.

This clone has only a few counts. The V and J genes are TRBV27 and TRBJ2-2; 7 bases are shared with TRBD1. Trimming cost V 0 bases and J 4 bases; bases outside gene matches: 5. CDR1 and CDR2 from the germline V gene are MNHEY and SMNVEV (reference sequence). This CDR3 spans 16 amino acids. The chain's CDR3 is CASSLSGRGTTGELFF. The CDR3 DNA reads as TGTGCCAGCAGTTTATCGGGCAGGGGGACCACCGGGGAGCTGTTTTTT.

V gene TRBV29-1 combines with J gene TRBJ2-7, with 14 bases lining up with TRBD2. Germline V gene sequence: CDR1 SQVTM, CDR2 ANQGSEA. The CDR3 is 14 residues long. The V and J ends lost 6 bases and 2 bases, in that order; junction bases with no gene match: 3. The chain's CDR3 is CSVGLAGEPYEQYF. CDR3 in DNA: TGCAGCGTGGGACTAGCGGGGGAACCCTACGAGCAGTACTTC.

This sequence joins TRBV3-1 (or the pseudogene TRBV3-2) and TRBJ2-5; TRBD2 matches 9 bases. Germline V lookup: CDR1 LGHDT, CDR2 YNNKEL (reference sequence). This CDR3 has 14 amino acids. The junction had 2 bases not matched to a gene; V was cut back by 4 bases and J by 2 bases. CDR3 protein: CASSLAGGQETQYF. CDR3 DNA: TGTGCCAGCAGCCTGGCGGGAGGGCAAGAGACCCAGTACTTC.

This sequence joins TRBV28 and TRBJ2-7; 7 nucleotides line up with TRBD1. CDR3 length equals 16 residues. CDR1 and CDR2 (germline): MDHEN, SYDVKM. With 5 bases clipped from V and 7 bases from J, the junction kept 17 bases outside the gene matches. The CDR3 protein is CASSKLGQAALGEQYF. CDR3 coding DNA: TGTGCCAGCAGTAAACTCGGACAGGCAGCCTTGGGGGAGCAGTACTTC. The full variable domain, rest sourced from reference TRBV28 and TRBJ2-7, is DVKVTQSSRYLVKRTGEKVFLECVQDMDHENMFWYRQDPGLGLRLIYFSYDVKMKEKGDIPEGYSVSREKKERFSLILESASTNQTSMYLCASSKLGQAALGEQYFGPGTRLTVT.

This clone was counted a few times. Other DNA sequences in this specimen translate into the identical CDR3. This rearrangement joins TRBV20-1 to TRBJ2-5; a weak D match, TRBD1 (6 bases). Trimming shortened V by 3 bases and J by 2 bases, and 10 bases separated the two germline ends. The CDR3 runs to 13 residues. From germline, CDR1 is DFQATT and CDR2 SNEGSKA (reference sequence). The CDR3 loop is CSASRGIQETQYF. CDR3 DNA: TGCAGTGCTAGTAGGGGGATTCAAGAGACCCAGTACTTC.

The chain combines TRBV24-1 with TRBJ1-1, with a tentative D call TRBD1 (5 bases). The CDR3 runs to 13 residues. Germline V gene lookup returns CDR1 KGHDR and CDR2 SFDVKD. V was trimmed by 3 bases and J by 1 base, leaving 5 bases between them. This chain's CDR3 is CATSDDRNTEAFF. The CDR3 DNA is TGTGCCACCAGTGATGACAGGAACACTGAAGCTTTCTTT.

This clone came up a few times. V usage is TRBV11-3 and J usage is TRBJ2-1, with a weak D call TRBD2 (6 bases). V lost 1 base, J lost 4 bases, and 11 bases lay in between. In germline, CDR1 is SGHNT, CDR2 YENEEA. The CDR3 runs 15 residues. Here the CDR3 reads CASSLGTTFYNEQFF. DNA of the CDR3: TGTGCCAGCAGCTTAGGGACTACCTTTTACAATGAGCAGTTCTTC.

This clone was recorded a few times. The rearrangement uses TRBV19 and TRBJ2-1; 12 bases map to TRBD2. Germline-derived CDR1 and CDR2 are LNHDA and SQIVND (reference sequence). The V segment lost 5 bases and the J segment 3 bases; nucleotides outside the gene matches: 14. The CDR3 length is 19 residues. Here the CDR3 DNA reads TGTGCCAGTAGTGCCCTAGCGGGAGGGCCAGTAAGGGGCTACAATGAGCAGTTCTTC. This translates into CASSALAGGPVRGYNEQFF.

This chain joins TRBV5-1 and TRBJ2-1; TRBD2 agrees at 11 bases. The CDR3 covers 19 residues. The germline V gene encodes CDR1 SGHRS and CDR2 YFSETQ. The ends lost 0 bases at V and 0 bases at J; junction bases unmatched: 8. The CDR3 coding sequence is TGCGCCAGCAGCTTGGCCCGCCTAGCGGGAGGTAGCTCCTACAATGAGCAGTTCTTC. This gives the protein CASSLARLAGGSSYNEQFF. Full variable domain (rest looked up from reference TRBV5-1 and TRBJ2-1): KAGVTQTPRYLIKTRGQQVTLSCSPISGHRSVSWYQQTPGQGLQFLFEYFSETQRNKGNFPGRFSGRQFSNSRSEMNVSTLELGDSALYLCASSLARLAGGSSYNEQFFGPGTRLTVL.

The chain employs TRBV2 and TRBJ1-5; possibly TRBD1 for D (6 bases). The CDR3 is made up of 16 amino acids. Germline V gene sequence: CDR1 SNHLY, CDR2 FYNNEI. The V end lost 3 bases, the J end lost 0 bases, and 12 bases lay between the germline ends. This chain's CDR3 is CASSEQGSGSNQPQHF. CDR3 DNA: TGTGCCAGCAGTGAGCAGGGGTCGGGTAGCAATCAGCCCCAGCATTTT.